This TCR beta chain comes out of a study of blood T cell repertoires in COVID-19. Overall study context: The United States, Italy and Spain supplied acute and convalescent COVID-19 samples. Nucleic acid was either cDNA or gDNA, and it came from T cells, B-cell-depleted T cells, or PBMCs.

Germline-derived CDR1 and CDR2 are MGHRA and YSYEKL. Between the trimmed V and J ends, which lost 0 bases and 11 bases, there was a span of 16 bases. The CDR3 length is 14 residues. As originally analysed: Researchers report that nucleated cell counts were estimated from reference gene primer amplification. Profiling relied on immunoSEQ multiplex PCR, and the TCRdb table lists in-frame clones only, not all of them. The DNA was the basis for D and trimming; V, J and clone size are from that table. The data show a few hundred thousand clones, about 80% seen once. This rearrangement joins TRBV4-1 to TRBJ1-1; tentatively, D is TRBD1 (6 bases). This TCR was recovered from a human donor with acute or convalescent COVID-19. The donor label of this sample is uncertain. The source material was peripheral blood. DNA of the CDR3: TGCGCCAGCAGCCAAGATTCAGGGGAAGTTGAGGCTTTCTTT. This codes for CASSQDSGEVEAFF.